This T cell receptor (beta chain) was recovered during a study of immune heterogeneity within non-small cell lung tumors. Bulk tumor genomic DNA (600 ng per sample) served as template. Several spatially distant biopsies were obtained per primary tumor intraoperatively. Curative operations were performed on patients who had untreated, newly diagnosed non-small cell lung cancer. This CDR3 comprises 15 residues. Germline-derived CDR1 and CDR2 are DFQATT and SNEGSKA (reference sequence). Concerning this clonotype itself: At one end, the junction sequence differs from germline, possibly due to a read error.

A first 10-cycle multiplex round used 32 V-gene and 13 J-gene primers on TCR beta CDR3. From the multiplex PCR reads, TCRdb called clonotypes with MiXCR, one entry per CDR3 protein. Found here are roughly 6,000 distinct CDR3 sequences, around 23% of them singletons; the top ten hold about 9.8%. V gene TRBV20-1 combines with J gene TRBJ2-1, with 12 bases that match TRBD2. Input material: lung tumor tissue. The receptor was derived from a woman in her fifties or sixties with non-small cell lung cancer. CDR3 sequence: CSARAPSGRAHEQLF. The CDR3 DNA sequence: TGCAGTGCTAGGGCCCCTAGCGGGAGGGCCCATGAGCAGTTATTC.